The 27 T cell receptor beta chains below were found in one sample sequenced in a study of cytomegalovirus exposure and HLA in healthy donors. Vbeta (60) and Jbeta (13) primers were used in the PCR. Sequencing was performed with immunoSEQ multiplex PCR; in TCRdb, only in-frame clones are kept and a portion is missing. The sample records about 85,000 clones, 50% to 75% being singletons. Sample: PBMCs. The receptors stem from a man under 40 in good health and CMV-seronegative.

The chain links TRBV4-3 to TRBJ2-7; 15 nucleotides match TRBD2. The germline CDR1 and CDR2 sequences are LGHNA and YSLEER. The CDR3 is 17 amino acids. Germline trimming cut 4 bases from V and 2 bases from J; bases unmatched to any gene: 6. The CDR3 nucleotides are TGCGCCAGCAGCCTCGGGACTAGCGGGGGGTCGGCCTACGAGCAGTACTTC. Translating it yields CASSLGTSGGSAYEQYF.

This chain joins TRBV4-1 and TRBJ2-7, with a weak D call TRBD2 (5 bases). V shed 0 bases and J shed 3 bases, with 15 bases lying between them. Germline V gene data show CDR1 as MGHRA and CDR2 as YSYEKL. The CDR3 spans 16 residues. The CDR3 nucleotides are TGCGCCAGCAGCCAAGATCGCGGGTTTAGGTTCTACGAGCAGTACTTC. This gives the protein CASSQDRGFRFYEQYF.

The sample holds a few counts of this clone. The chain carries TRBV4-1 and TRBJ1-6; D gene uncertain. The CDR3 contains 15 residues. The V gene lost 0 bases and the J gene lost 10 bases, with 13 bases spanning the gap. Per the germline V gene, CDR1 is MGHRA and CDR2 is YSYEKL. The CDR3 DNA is TGCGCCAGCAGCCAAGACGTTGGAGTTCTGTCACCCCTCCACTTT. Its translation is CASSQDVGVLSPLHF.

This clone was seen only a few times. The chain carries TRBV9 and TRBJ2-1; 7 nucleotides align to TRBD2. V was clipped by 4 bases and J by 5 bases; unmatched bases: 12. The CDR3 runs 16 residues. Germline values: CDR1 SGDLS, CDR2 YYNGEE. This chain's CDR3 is CASSQTSAGEHNEQFF. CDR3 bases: TGTGCCAGCAGCCAGACCTCGGCGGGAGAACACAATGAGCAGTTCTTC.

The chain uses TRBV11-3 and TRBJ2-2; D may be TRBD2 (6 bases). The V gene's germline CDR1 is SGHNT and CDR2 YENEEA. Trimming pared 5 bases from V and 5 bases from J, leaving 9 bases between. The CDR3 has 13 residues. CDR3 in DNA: TGTGCCAGCAGCAAACTAGCTACCGGGGAGCTGTTTTTT. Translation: CASSKLATGELFF.

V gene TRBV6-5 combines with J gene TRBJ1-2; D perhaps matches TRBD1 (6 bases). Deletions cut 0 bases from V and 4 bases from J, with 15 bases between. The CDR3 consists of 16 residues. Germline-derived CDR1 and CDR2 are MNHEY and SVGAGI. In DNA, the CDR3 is TGTGCCAGCAGTTACTCGGGGCAGGGGTATACCTATGGCTACACCTTC. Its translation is CASSYSGQGYTYGYTF.

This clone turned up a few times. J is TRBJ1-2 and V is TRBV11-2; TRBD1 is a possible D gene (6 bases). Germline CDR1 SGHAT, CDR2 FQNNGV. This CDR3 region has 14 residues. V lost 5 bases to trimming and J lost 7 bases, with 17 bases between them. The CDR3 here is CASSPPGRGFGYTF. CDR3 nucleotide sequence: TGTGCCAGCAGCCCCCCGGGGAGGGGGTTTGGCTACACCTTC.

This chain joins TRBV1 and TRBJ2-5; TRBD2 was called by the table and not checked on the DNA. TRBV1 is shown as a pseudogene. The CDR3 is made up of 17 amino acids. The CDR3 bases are TGCACCAGCAGCCAAGATGTGGACGGGGAGTACCAAGAGACCCAGTACTTC. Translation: CTSSQDVDGEYQETQYF.

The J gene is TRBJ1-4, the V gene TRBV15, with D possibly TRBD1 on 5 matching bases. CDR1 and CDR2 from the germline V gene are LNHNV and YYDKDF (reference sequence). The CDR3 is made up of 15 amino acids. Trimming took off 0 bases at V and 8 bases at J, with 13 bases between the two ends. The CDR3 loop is CATSRDNRLGEKLFF. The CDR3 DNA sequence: TGTGCCACCAGCAGAGATAACAGGCTCGGGGAAAAACTGTTTTTT.

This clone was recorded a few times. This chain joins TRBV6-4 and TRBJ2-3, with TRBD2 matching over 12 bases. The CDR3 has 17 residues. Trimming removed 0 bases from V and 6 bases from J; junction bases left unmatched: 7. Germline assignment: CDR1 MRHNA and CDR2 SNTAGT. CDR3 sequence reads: CASSDSPSGGGADTQYF. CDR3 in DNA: TGTGCCAGCAGTGACTCTCCTAGCGGGGGGGGTGCTGATACGCAGTATTTT.

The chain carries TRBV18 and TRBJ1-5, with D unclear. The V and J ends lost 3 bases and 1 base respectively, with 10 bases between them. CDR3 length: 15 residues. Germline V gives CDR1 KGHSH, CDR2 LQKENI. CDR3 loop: CASSPNSGSNQPQHF. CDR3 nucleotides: TGTGCCAGCTCACCCAATTCGGGGAGCAATCAGCCCCAGCATTTT.

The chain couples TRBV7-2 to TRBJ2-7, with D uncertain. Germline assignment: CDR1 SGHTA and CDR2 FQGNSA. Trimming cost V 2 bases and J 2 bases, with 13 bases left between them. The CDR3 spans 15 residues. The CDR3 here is CASSLLLGQTYEQYF. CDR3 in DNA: TGTGCCAGCAGCTTATTGCTGGGCCAGACCTACGAGCAGTACTTC.

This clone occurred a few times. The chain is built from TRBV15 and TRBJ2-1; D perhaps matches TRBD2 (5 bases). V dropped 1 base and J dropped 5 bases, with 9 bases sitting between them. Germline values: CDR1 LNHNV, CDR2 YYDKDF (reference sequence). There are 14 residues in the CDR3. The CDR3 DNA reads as TGTGCCACCAGCAGAGTAGAGGGCAACAATGAGCAGTTCTTC. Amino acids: CATSRVEGNNEQFF. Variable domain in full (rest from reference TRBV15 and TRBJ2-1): DAMVIQNPRYQVTQFGKPVTLSCSQTLNHNVMYWYQQKSSQAPKLLFHYYDKDFNNEADTPDNFQSRRPNTSFCFLDIRSPGLGDTAMYLCATSRVEGNNEQFFGPGTRLTVL.

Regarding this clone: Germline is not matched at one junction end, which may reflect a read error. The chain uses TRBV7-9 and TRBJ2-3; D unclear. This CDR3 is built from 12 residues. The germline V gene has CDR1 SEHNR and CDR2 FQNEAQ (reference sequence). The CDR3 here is CSSSLVLETQYF. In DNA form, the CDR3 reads TGTTCCAGCAGCTTAGTGCTGGAGACGCAGTATTTT.

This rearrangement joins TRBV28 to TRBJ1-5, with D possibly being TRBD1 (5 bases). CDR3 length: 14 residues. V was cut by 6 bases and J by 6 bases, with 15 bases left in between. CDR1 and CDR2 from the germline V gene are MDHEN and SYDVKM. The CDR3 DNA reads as TGTGCCAGCAGGCCCGTCAGGGAATTTCAGCCCCAGCATTTT. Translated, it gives CASRPVREFQPQHF.

CDR3 DNA: TGCGCCAGCAGCTTGATCCCAGCGGGAGGTAGCAACATTCAGTACTTC. Translating it yields CASSLIPAGGSNIQYF. J is TRBJ2-4 and V is TRBV5-1; TRBD2 matches at 9 bases. The CDR3 is 16 amino acids. The V segment lost 1 base and the J segment 7 bases; nucleotides outside the gene matches: 9. The germline CDR1 and CDR2 sequences are SGHRS and YFSETQ.

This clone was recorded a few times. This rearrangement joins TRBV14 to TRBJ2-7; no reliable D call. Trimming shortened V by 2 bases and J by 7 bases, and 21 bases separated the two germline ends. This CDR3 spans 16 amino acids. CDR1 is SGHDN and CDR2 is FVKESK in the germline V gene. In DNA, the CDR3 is TGTGCCAGCAGCCAAATTACTCTAACGCCCATTTTAGAGCAGTACTTC. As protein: CASSQITLTPILEQYF.

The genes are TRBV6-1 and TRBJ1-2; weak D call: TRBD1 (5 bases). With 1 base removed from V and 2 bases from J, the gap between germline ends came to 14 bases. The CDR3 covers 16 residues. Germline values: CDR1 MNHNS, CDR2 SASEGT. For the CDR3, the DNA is TGTGCCAGCAGTGAAGGGGGGACTGGGGCGAACTATGGCTACACCTTC. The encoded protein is CASSEGGTGANYGYTF.

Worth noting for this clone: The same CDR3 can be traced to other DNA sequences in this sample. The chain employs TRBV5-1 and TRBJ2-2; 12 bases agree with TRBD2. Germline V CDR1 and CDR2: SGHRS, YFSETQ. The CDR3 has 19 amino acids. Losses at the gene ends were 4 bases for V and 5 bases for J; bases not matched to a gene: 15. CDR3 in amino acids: CASSRRLAGGQGRTGELFF. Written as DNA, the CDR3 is TGCGCCAGCAGCCGTAGGCTAGCGGGAGGGCAAGGAAGGACCGGGGAGCTGTTTTTT.

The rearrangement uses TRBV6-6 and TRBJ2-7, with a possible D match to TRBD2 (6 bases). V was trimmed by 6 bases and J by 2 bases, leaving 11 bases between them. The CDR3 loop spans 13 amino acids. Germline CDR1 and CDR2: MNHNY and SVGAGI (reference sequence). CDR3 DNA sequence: TGTGCCAGCAGAAGCCCGGGGGCCTACGAGCAGTACTTC. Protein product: CASRSPGAYEQYF.

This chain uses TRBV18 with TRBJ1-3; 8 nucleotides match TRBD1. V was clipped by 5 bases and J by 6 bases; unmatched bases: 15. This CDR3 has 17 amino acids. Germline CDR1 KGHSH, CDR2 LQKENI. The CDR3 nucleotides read TGTGCCAGCTCATCCAGGGGGCCATCCACCAATCCAAACACCATATATTTT. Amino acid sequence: CASSSRGPSTNPNTIYF. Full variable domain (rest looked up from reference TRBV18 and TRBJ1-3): NAGVMQNPRHLVRRRGQEARLRCSPMKGHSHVYWYRQLPEEGLKFMVYLQKENIIDESGMPKERFSAEFPKEGPSILRIQQVVRGDSAAYFCASSSRGPSTNPNTIYFGEGSWLTVV.

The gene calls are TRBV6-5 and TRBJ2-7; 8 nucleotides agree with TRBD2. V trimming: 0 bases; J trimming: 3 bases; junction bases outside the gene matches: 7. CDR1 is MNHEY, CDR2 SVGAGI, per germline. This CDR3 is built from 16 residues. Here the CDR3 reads CASSYSISAGVYEQYF. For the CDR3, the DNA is TGTGCCAGCAGTTACTCGATTTCAGCGGGAGTCTACGAGCAGTACTTC.

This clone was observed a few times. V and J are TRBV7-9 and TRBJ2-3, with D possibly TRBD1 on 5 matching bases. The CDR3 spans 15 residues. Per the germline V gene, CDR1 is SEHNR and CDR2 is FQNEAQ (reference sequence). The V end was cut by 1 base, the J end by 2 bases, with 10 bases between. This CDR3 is CASSLVPGATDTQYF. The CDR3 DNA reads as TGTGCCAGCAGCTTAGTTCCTGGGGCCACAGATACGCAGTATTTT. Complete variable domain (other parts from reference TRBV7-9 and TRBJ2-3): DTGVSQNPRHKITKRGQNVTFRCDPISEHNRLYWYRQTLGQGPEFLTYFQNEAQLEKSRLLSDRFSAERPKGSFSTLEIQRTEQGDSAMYLCASSLVPGATDTQYFGPGTRLTVL.

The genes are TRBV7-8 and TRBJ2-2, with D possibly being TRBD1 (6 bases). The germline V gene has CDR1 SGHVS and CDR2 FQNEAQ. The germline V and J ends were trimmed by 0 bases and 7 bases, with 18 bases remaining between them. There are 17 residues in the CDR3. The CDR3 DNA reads TGTGCCAGCAGCTTAGCGCTCGAGTCTCCAGGGGTCGGGGAGCTGTTTTTT. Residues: CASSLALESPGVGELFF.

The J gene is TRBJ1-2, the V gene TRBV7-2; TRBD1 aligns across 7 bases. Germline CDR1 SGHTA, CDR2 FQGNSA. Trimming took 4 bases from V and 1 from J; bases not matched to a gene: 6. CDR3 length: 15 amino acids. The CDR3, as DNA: TGTGCCAGCAGCTCTTCCGGGACAGATAACTATGGCTACACCTTC. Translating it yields CASSSSGTDNYGYTF.

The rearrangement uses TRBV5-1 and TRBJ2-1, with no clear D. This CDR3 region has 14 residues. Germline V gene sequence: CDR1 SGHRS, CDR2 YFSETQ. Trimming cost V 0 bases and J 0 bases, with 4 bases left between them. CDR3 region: CASSLGASYNEQFF. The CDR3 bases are TGCGCCAGCAGCTTGGGGGCCTCCTACAATGAGCAGTTCTTC.

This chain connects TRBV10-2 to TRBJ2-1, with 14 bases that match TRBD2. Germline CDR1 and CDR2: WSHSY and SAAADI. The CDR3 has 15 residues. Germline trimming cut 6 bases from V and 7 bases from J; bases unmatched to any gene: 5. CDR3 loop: CASSRGTSGRNEQFF. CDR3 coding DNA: TGCGCCAGCAGCCGCGGGACTAGCGGGAGAAATGAGCAGTTCTTC.